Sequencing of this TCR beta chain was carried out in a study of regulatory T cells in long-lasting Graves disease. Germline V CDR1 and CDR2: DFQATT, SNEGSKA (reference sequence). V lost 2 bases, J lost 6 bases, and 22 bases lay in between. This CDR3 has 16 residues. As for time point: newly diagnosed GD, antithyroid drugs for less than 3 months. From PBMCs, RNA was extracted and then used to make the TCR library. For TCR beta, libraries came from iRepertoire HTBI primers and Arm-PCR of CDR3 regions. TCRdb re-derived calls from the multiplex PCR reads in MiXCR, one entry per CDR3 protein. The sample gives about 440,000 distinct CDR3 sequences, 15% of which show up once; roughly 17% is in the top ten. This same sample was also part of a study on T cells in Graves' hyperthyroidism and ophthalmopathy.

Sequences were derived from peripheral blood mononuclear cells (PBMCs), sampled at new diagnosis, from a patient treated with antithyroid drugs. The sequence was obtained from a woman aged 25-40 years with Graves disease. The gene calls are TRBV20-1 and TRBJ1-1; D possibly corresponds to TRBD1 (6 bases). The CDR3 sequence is CSARNAGREGGSEAFF. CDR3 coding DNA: TGCAGTGCTAGAAACGCCGGCCGGGAGGGGGGTTCTGAAGCTTTCTTT.